The next 32 T cell receptor beta chains were all read from a single sample in a study of T cell responses to AZD1222 COVID-19 vaccine. The method was immunoSEQ multiplex PCR; TCRdb's version includes in-frame clones alone and lacks a portion of them. This sample yields 90,000 to 120,000 clones, of which approximately 89% are seen a single time; 3.3% belongs to the top ten. The sample was peripheral blood, taken 28 days after the second dose of the MenACWY control vaccine. Receptor source: an adult who received the MenACWY meningococcal vaccine as a control.

The genes are TRBV5-1 and TRBJ2-7; TRBD2 aligns across 7 bases. V shed 1 base and J 3 bases; nucleotides not matched to a gene: 7. The CDR3 length is 15 residues. Germline V CDR1 and CDR2: SGHRS, YFSETQ. This CDR3 is CASSLLGGGSYEQYF. Here the CDR3 DNA reads TGCGCCAGCAGCTTGCTTGGCGGGGGTAGCTACGAGCAGTACTTC.

V and J are TRBV5-4 and TRBJ2-7, with D unresolved. Germline CDR1 reads SGHNT; CDR2 reads YYREEE (reference sequence). The CDR3 runs 13 residues. V dropped 0 bases and J dropped 7 bases, with 11 bases sitting between them. CDR3 amino acids: CASSLGAPGEQYF. The CDR3 nucleotides are TGTGCCAGCAGCTTGGGCGCGCCCGGAGAGCAGTACTTC.

The chain has TRBV5-5 and TRBJ2-7; D is uncertain. Germline V CDR1 and CDR2: SGHKS, YYEKEE (reference sequence). Trimming cost V 0 bases and J 3 bases, with 7 bases left between them. The CDR3 covers 13 residues. The CDR3 coding sequence is TGTGCCAGCAGCTTGGGCAGCAACTACGAGCAGTACTTC. It translates to CASSLGSNYEQYF.

The rearrangement uses TRBV27 and TRBJ1-1, with D perhaps matching TRBD1 (6 bases). CDR1 and CDR2 from the germline V gene are MNHEY and SMNVEV (reference sequence). This CDR3 is built from 16 residues. V lost 2 bases and J 4 bases, leaving 17 bases between the germline ends. CDR3 amino acids: CASSLPPGAEGTEAFF. CDR3 nucleotide sequence: TGTGCCAGCAGTTTACCTCCGGGGGCAGAGGGCACTGAAGCTTTCTTT.

The chain links TRBV6-5 to TRBJ1-1; 7 bases align to TRBD1. V lost 6 bases to trimming and J lost 2 bases; unmatched junction nucleotides: 3. In germline, CDR1 is MNHEY, CDR2 SVGAGI. The CDR3 extends over 13 amino acids. The CDR3 here is CASRTGINTEAFF. The CDR3 nucleotides are TGTGCCAGCAGGACAGGGATTAACACTGAAGCTTTCTTT.

The chain couples TRBV5-1 to TRBJ2-5; D is ambiguous. Germline-derived CDR1 and CDR2 are SGHRS and YFSETQ. V was pared by 3 bases and J by 2 bases, with 5 bases between. This CDR3 comprises 12 residues. CDR3 residues: CASSYDQETQYF. The CDR3 DNA sequence: TGCGCCAGCAGCTACGATCAAGAGACCCAGTACTTC. The full variable domain, its missing parts supplied by reference TRBV5-1 and TRBJ2-5, is KAGVTQTPRYLIKTRGQQVTLSCSPISGHRSVSWYQQTPGQGLQFLFEYFSETQRNKGNFPGRFSGRQFSNSRSEMNVSTLELGDSALYLCASSYDQETQYFGPGTRLLVL.

The gene calls are TRBV6-2 or TRBV6-3 and TRBJ2-2; no reliable D call. Trimming left V 0 bases short and J 9 bases short, with 11 bases between. CDR3 size: 14 residues. Germline CDR1 MNHEY, CDR2 SVGEGT. The CDR3 DNA reads TGTGCCAGCAGTTACTCGGGCCGCCGCCGGGAGCTGTTTTTT. It codes for CASSYSGRRRELFF.

The chain carries TRBV5-6 and TRBJ2-3, with D possibly matching TRBD1 (6 bases). Trimming removed 4 bases from V and 5 bases from J, with 11 bases in between. CDR3 length: 13 residues. Germline V gives CDR1 SGHDT, CDR2 YYEEEE. As DNA, the CDR3 is TGTGCCAGCAGCGAACCGACAGGAGATACGCAGTATTTT. It yields the protein CASSEPTGDTQYF.

The genes are TRBV27 and TRBJ2-3; 8 bases map to TRBD2. After removal of 8 bases from V and 5 bases from J, the junction contained 12 bases not matched to a gene. CDR3 length: 15 amino acids. CDR1 is MNHEY, CDR2 SMNVEV, per germline (reference sequence). The CDR3 spells CASRAGGGPRDTQYF. Written as DNA, the CDR3 is TGTGCCAGCCGGGCCGGCGGGGGGCCTAGAGATACGCAGTATTTT.

This rearrangement joins TRBV7-2 to TRBJ2-5; D remains unclear. This CDR3 is 14 amino acids long. Germline V gives CDR1 SGHTA, CDR2 FQGNSA. The V end was cut by 1 base, the J end by 4 bases, with 10 bases between. The CDR3 loop reads CASSLELSRETQYF. The CDR3 DNA follows: TGTGCCAGCAGCTTAGAATTGTCCCGAGAGACCCAGTACTTC.

This chain uses TRBV4-3 with TRBJ2-1; 8 nucleotides line up with TRBD1. V gave up 2 bases and J gave up 4 bases; unmatched junction bases: 13. This CDR3 spans 18 amino acids. Germline V gives CDR1 LGHNA, CDR2 YSLEER. The CDR3 protein is CASSQSDIARGRYNEQFF. In nucleotides, the CDR3 is TGCGCCAGCAGCCAATCTGACATCGCCAGGGGGCGATACAATGAGCAGTTCTTC.

This sequence joins TRBV30 and TRBJ2-2; TRBD1 matches at 8 bases. The CDR3 is 16 amino acids. Per the germline V gene, CDR1 is GTSNPN and CDR2 is SVGIG (reference sequence). Unmatched junction bases numbered 12, after V lost 4 bases and J lost 5 bases. In DNA form, the CDR3 reads TGTGCCTGGAACATAAAAAGGACAGGGATGACCGGGGAGCTGTTTTTT. This encodes CAWNIKRTGMTGELFF.

V and J are TRBV2 and TRBJ1-2; TRBD1 aligns across 8 bases. V lost 7 bases to trimming and J lost 1 base; unmatched junction nucleotides: 5. Germline lookup yields CDR1 SNHLY and CDR2 FYNNEI. The CDR3 sequence is 14 residues long. The CDR3 sequence is CASNRGQGNYGYTF. In DNA form, the CDR3 reads TGTGCCAGCAATAGAGGACAGGGTAACTATGGCTACACCTTC.

This clone is a singleton in its sample. The rearrangement joins TRBV30 to TRBJ1-2; no reliable D call. Trimming stripped 1 base from V and 4 bases from J, with 13 bases between. CDR3 length: 14 residues. Germline loops: CDR1 GTSNPN, CDR2 SVGIG (reference sequence). The CDR3 nucleotides read TGTGCCTGGAGTGAGACCTATACGGTCTATGGCTACACCTTC. As protein: CAWSETYTVYGYTF.

This clone was seen more than once but under ten times. This chain uses TRBV5-1 with TRBJ2-5; 9 bases fit TRBD1. V shed 2 bases and J 4 bases; nucleotides not matched to a gene: 6. There are 15 residues in the CDR3. Germline loops: CDR1 SGHRS, CDR2 YFSETQ. The CDR3 bases are TGCGCCAGCAGCTTTAGTACAGGGGGCGGAGAGACCCAGTACTTC. Translating gives CASSFSTGGGETQYF.

The chain couples TRBV6-2 or TRBV6-3 to TRBJ2-7; D is perhaps TRBD2 (6 bases). CDR3 size: 15 residues. V lost 0 bases and J lost 4, with 13 bases in between. Looked up from germline, CDR1 is MNHEY and CDR2 is SVGEGT. CDR3 sequence reads: CASSYSIVGGYEQYF. DNA for the CDR3: TGTGCCAGCAGTTACTCGATAGTTGGAGGGTACGAGCAGTACTTC.

The chain uses TRBV11-3 and TRBJ2-2; a possible D gene is TRBD2 (5 bases). The CDR3 runs to 14 residues. V gave up 6 bases and J gave up 6 bases, with 14 bases separating them. The germline V gene has CDR1 SGHNT and CDR2 YENEEA. This chain's CDR3 is CASRSTSSAGELFF. DNA of the CDR3: TGTGCCAGCAGGTCTACTAGTAGCGCCGGGGAGCTGTTTTTT.

A single count supports this clone. This chain links TRBV30 with TRBJ1-3; D is unclear. The length of the CDR3 is 14 residues. Germline CDR1 GTSNPN, CDR2 SVGIG (reference sequence). V was cut by 0 bases and J by 0 bases, with 6 bases left in between. The DNA of the CDR3 is TGTGCCTGGAGTGTTGAGAGCTCTGGAAACACCATATATTTT. It translates to CAWSVESSGNTIYF.

This chain links TRBV19 with TRBJ1-2; D call uncertain. Trimming removed 3 bases at V and 4 bases at J, with 9 bases between. This CDR3 contains 13 residues. CDR1 and CDR2 (germline): LNHDA, SQIVND (reference sequence). The CDR3 region is CASSMNSVYGYTF. CDR3 DNA: TGTGCCAGTAGTATGAACAGCGTCTATGGCTACACCTTC.

The rearrangement joins TRBV27 to TRBJ1-5; D is undetermined. Germline assignment: CDR1 MNHEY and CDR2 SMNVEV (reference sequence). The CDR3 covers 11 residues. Between the trimmed V and J ends, which lost 4 bases and 4 bases, there was a span of 2 bases. The CDR3 sequence is CASSYNQPQHF. The CDR3 nucleotides are TGTGCCAGCAGTTATAATCAGCCCCAGCATTTT.

The chain has TRBV7-2 and TRBJ2-7; 11 bases agree with TRBD1. CDR3 length: 15 residues. V lost 4 bases and J lost 3; bases outside the gene matches: 5. CDR1 is SGHTA and CDR2 is FQGNSA in the germline V gene. CDR3 loop: CASSYPDRGLYEQYF. The CDR3, as DNA: TGTGCCAGCAGCTACCCGGACAGGGGGCTCTACGAGCAGTACTTC. Full variable domain (outside the CDR3, taken from reference TRBV7-2 and TRBJ2-7): GAGVSQSPSNKVTEKGKDVELRCDPISGHTALYWYRQSLGQGLEFLIYFQGNSAPDKSGLPSDRFSAERTGGSVSTLTIQRTQQEDSAVYLCASSYPDRGLYEQYFGPGTRLTVT.

This chain links TRBV7-3 with TRBJ2-2; TRBD1 matches 7 bases. This CDR3 region has 15 residues. Per germline, CDR1 SGHTA and CDR2 FQGTGA. After removal of 7 bases from V and 6 bases from J, the junction contained 11 bases not matched to a gene. The DNA of the CDR3 is TGTGCCAGCACTCCAGGGGGAAGGGCATCCGGGGAGCTGTTTTTT. Its protein product is CASTPGGRASGELFF.

This sequence joins TRBV7-8 and TRBJ1-2, with TRBD1 matching over 9 bases. This CDR3 is built from 15 residues. The V and J ends lost 4 bases and 3 bases, in that order; junction bases with no gene match: 6. Germline loops: CDR1 SGHVS, CDR2 FQNEAQ. The CDR3 spells CASSSRWTGDYGYTF. The CDR3 DNA sequence: TGTGCCAGCAGCTCCCGATGGACAGGGGACTATGGCTACACCTTC.

The chain combines TRBV6-6 with TRBJ1-6, with 7 positions matching TRBD1. The V segment lost 6 bases and the J segment 7 bases; nucleotides outside the gene matches: 12. The CDR3 length is 16 residues. CDR1 is MNHNY and CDR2 is SVGAGI in the germline V gene (reference sequence). CDR3 in amino acids: CASRSFLGRGNSPLHF. Written as DNA, the CDR3 is TGTGCCAGCAGGTCTTTTCTAGGCAGGGGGAATTCACCCCTCCACTTT.

The CDR3 DNA reads as TGTGCCGCAGCTCCTAACTACCTTGACACAGATACGCAGTATTTT. This encodes CAAAPNYLDTDTQYF. V gene TRBV7-2 combines with J gene TRBJ2-3; D remains ambiguous. V was trimmed by 11 bases and J by 2 bases, leaving 20 bases between them. Germline CDR1 SGHTA, CDR2 FQGNSA. The length of the CDR3 is 15 residues.

The J gene is TRBJ1-4, the V gene TRBV6-2 or TRBV6-3; 11 bases are shared with TRBD1. With 2 bases clipped from V and 7 bases from J, the junction kept 3 bases outside the gene matches. This CDR3 has 15 amino acids. The germline V gene has CDR1 MNHEY and CDR2 SVGEGT. In DNA, the CDR3 is TGTGCCAGCAGTTACGGGGACAGGGGGAGTGAAAAACTGTTTTTT. Translated: CASSYGDRGSEKLFF.

This sequence joins TRBV20-1 and TRBJ1-5, with TRBD1 as a possible D gene (5 bases). Trimming removed 3 bases at V and 2 bases at J, with 14 bases between. Germline loops: CDR1 DFQATT, CDR2 SNEGSKA (reference sequence). The CDR3 has 15 amino acids. CDR3 DNA: TGCAGTGCTAGTGTGAGGGGAAAGGGCAATCAGCCCCAGCATTTT. Its translation is CSASVRGKGNQPQHF.

This chain joins TRBV11-3 and TRBJ2-1; 8 nucleotides agree with TRBD1. Per germline, CDR1 SGHNT and CDR2 YENEEA. The length of the CDR3 is 15 residues. The ends lost 5 bases at V and 9 bases at J; junction bases unmatched: 12. CDR3: CASSLSPGQVAEQFF. The CDR3 nucleotides read TGTGCCAGCAGCCTGAGTCCGGGACAGGTGGCTGAGCAGTTCTTC.

The rearrangement links TRBV4-1 to TRBJ2-7; D is uncertain. Trimming cost V 4 bases and J 5 bases, with 9 bases left between them. This CDR3 has 12 amino acids. The V gene's germline CDR1 is MGHRA and CDR2 YSYEKL. For the CDR3, the DNA is TGCGCCAGCAGCCCCTGGATCCACGAGCAGTACTTC. Its translation: CASSPWIHEQYF.

This clone was detected only once. In DNA form, the CDR3 reads TGCGCCAGCAGGCCTGACAGGGGGGAGACCTACGAGCAGTACTTC. It codes for CASRPDRGETYEQYF. The rearrangement joins TRBV5-1 to TRBJ2-7; TRBD1 aligns across 9 bases. Germline CDR1 is SGHRS and CDR2 is YFSETQ. The CDR3 contains 15 residues. V lost 5 bases, J lost 2 bases, and 8 bases stayed unmatched. The full variable domain, with the rest looked up from reference TRBV5-1 and TRBJ2-7, is KAGVTQTPRYLIKTRGQQVTLSCSPISGHRSVSWYQQTPGQGLQFLFEYFSETQRNKGNFPGRFSGRQFSNSRSEMNVSTLELGDSALYLCASRPDRGETYEQYFGPGTRLTVT.

This clone was counted a single time. The J gene is TRBJ2-1, the V gene TRBV7-3, with 8 bases matching TRBD1. The CDR3 loop spans 16 amino acids. V shed 5 bases and J 5 bases; nucleotides not matched to a gene: 11. Germline loops: CDR1 SGHTA, CDR2 FQGTGA. CDR3 DNA sequence: TGTGCCAGCAGCCCTCACCGACAGGGGCTTAACAATGAGCAGTTCTTC. This translates into CASSPHRQGLNNEQFF. Complete variable domain (other parts from reference TRBV7-3 and TRBJ2-1): GAGVSQTPSNKVTEKGKYVELRCDPISGHTALYWYRQSLGQGPEFLIYFQGTGAADDSGLPNDRFFAVRPEGSVSTLKIQRTERGDSAVYLCASSPHRQGLNNEQFFGPGTRLTVL.

The gene calls are TRBV18 and TRBJ1-2; possibly TRBD1 for D (6 bases). With 3 bases removed from V and 8 bases from J, the gap between germline ends came to 22 bases. This CDR3 spans 16 amino acids. The germline V gene encodes CDR1 KGHSH and CDR2 LQKENI. DNA of the CDR3: TGTGCCAGCTCACCGTTTTCCGAGACAGGTGGCGAGGGCTACACCTTC. This codes for CASSPFSETGGEGYTF.